Described below is a single T cell receptor (beta chain) sequence and its context. The antigen is not known. Data came from immunoSEQ multiplex PCR; TCRdb stores just in-frame clones and leaves some out. This sample has over 50,000 clones, with around three quarters found just once. The record originates from a study of vaccination effects on CD4 cells after COVID-19. Study-level points and caveats: By a late point after vaccination, infection- and vaccine-induced clones had shrunk markedly through clonal contraction. Healthy vaccinees had only 1 of 255 vaccine-induced clones cross-react with common cold coronaviruses. Researchers reported few convalescent patients and no early post-infection timepoints in the study.

Antigen-specific CD4+ T cells expanded by the ViraFEST assay with viral peptide pools were then sequenced. Having been cultured for less than 13 days, the cells underwent CD4+ T cell isolation. Each participant received a vaccine that was either BNT162b2 or mRNA-1273, given as two doses. Negative nucleocapsid antibody tests before and after vaccination confirmed no previous SARS-CoV-2 infection. The clonotype originates from a human donor who received a COVID-19 vaccine. The source was CD4+ T cells from PBMCs cultured with HCoV-229E spike peptides, collected after COVID-19 vaccination.

The CDR3, as DNA: TGTGCCAGCTCACCCAAAGGACAGGTTAACACTGAAGCTTTCTTT. This encodes CASSPKGQVNTEAFF. V and J are TRBV18 and TRBJ1-1, with 7 bases aligning to TRBD1. V trimming: 3 bases; J trimming: 2 bases; junction bases outside the gene matches: 6. Looked up from germline, CDR1 is KGHSH and CDR2 is LQKENI. This CDR3 spans 15 amino acids.